These 19 T cell receptor beta chains came from one sample sequenced in a study of cytomegalovirus exposure and HLA in healthy donors. PCR amplification relied on 60 Vbeta primers (plus 13 Jbeta primers). Data came from immunoSEQ multiplex PCR; TCRdb stores just in-frame clones and leaves some out. The sample has over 100,000 clones, roughly two thirds seen once. Material for sequencing was PBMCs. These receptor sequences come from a woman in her thirties in good health and CMV-seronegative.

The rearrangement joins TRBV6-1 to TRBJ1-5; TRBD1 is a possible D gene (5 bases). Deletions cut 4 bases from V and 1 base from J, with 11 bases between. The CDR3 is 15 amino acids. CDR1 and CDR2 from the germline V gene are MNHNS and SASEGT. The CDR3 sequence is CASSAIGGSNQPQHF. The CDR3 DNA sequence: TGTGCCAGCAGTGCCATCGGGGGGAGCAATCAGCCCCAGCATTTT.

The count of this clone is one. This chain links TRBV7-8 with TRBJ1-4; D not resolved. Germline loops: CDR1 SGHVS, CDR2 FQNEAQ. Trimming shortened V by 5 bases and J by 8 bases, and 18 bases separated the two germline ends. This CDR3 has 15 residues. Written as DNA, the CDR3 is TGTGCCAGCAGCGGTTTGGGAGATGAAGGAGAAAAACTGTTTTTT. As protein: CASSGLGDEGEKLFF.

Here the CDR3 reads CASSLFAGNSYEQYF. CDR3 sequence (DNA): TGTGCCAGCAGTTTATTCGCAGGAAATTCCTACGAGCAGTACTTC. This chain connects TRBV27 to TRBJ2-7; D call uncertain. Looked up from germline, CDR1 is MNHEY and CDR2 is SMNVEV (reference sequence). The CDR3 is made up of 15 amino acids. V was trimmed by 1 base and J by 1 base, leaving 11 bases between them.

This clone is classed as medium-sized (0.01 to 0.1%). This chain uses TRBV28 with TRBJ1-2; 8 nucleotides align to TRBD1. Germline loops: CDR1 MDHEN, CDR2 SYDVKM. This CDR3 is 12 amino acids long. V shed 5 bases and J 5 bases; nucleotides not matched to a gene: 1. The CDR3 reads CASSDRGYGYTF. In DNA, the CDR3 is TGTGCCAGCAGTGACAGGGGTTATGGCTACACCTTC.

The rearrangement links TRBV4-3 to TRBJ2-1; the match to TRBD2 covers 8 bases. Germline V gene lookup returns CDR1 LGHNA and CDR2 YSLEER. After removal of 0 bases from V and 9 bases from J, the junction contained 10 bases not matched to a gene. CDR3 length: 16 amino acids. The CDR3 DNA reads TGCGCCAGCAGCCAAGAAGTGGTAGCGGGAAGCGGTGAGCAGTTCTTC. Translating it yields CASSQEVVAGSGEQFF.

Only a few counts were recorded for this clone. The chain links TRBV19 to TRBJ2-2; a weak D match, TRBD2 (5 bases). The ends were cut back, 6 bases at V and 7 bases at J, with 15 bases in the middle. This CDR3 contains 14 residues. CDR1 and CDR2 from the germline V gene are LNHDA and SQIVND (reference sequence). CDR3 in amino acids: CASRPERAIGELFF. The CDR3 nucleotides are TGTGCCAGTAGACCGGAGAGGGCTATCGGGGAGCTGTTTTTT. Together with reference TRBV19 and TRBJ2-2, the CDR3 gives the full variable domain: DGGITQSPKYLFRKEGQNVTLSCEQNLNHDAMYWYRQDPGQGLRLIYYSQIVNDFQKGDIAEGYSVSREKKESFPLTVTSAQKNPTAFYLCASRPERAIGELFFGEGSRLTVL.

The chain combines TRBV5-1 with TRBJ1-2; 10 positions agree with TRBD1. Trimming cost V 0 bases and J 2 bases; bases outside gene matches: 1. CDR3 length: 15 residues. The germline CDR1 and CDR2 sequences are SGHRS and YFSETQ. DNA of the CDR3: TGCGCCAGCAGCTTGGCGGGACAGGGGAACTATGGCTACACCTTC. This encodes CASSLAGQGNYGYTF.

As DNA, the CDR3 is TGTGCCAGCACCATAGCGGGCGCTACCTACGAGCAGTACTTC. It is translated as CASTIAGATYEQYF. The chain couples TRBV6-1 to TRBJ2-7; 7 positions match TRBD2. The CDR3 totals 14 residues. Germline V gives CDR1 MNHNS, CDR2 SASEGT. V lost 7 bases to trimming and J lost 2 bases; unmatched junction nucleotides: 8.

The chain uses TRBV2 and TRBJ2-1, with D perhaps TRBD2 (6 bases). The CDR3 has 16 residues. Between the trimmed V and J ends, which lost 7 bases and 0 bases, there was a span of 16 bases. Germline CDR1 reads SNHLY; CDR2 reads FYNNEI. CDR3 nucleotide sequence: TGTGCCAGCACCCTGTCGGGACTTCTCTCCTACAATGAGCAGTTCTTC. Its translation: CASTLSGLLSYNEQFF. The full variable domain, in which reference TRBV2 and TRBJ2-1 provide the parts outside the CDR3, is EPEVTQTPSHQVTQMGQEVILRCVPISNHLYFYWYRQILGQKVEFLVSFYNNEISEKSEIFDDQFSVERPDGSNFTLKIRSTKLEDSAMYFCASTLSGLLSYNEQFFGPGTRLTVL.

This chain joins TRBV4-1 and TRBJ1-5, with 9 bases that match TRBD1. Germline V gene data show CDR1 as MGHRA and CDR2 as YSYEKL. Trimming removed 4 bases from V and 1 base from J; junction bases left unmatched: 5. This CDR3 comprises 16 residues. The CDR3 DNA is TGCGCCAGCAGCCGCCCGGACAGGGGAAGCAATCAGCCCCAGCATTTT. Translation: CASSRPDRGSNQPQHF.

This clone has only a few counts. The genes are TRBV28 and TRBJ2-2; unclear D gene. V was trimmed by 8 bases and J by 3 bases, leaving 4 bases between them. Germline assignment: CDR1 MDHEN and CDR2 SYDVKM. CDR3 length: 11 residues. The CDR3 nucleotides are TGTGCCAGCCTATACACCGGGGAGCTGTTTTTT. Its translation: CASLYTGELFF.

The rearrangement links TRBV5-1 to TRBJ1-2, with TRBD1 matching over 9 bases. Per the germline V gene, CDR1 is SGHRS and CDR2 is YFSETQ. This CDR3 contains 12 residues. The V segment lost 3 bases and the J segment 8 bases; nucleotides outside the gene matches: 2. CDR3 sequence: CASSSDRGGYTF. CDR3 DNA sequence: TGCGCCAGCAGCTCGGACAGGGGCGGCTACACCTTC.

This clone appeared once. V and J are TRBV4-2 and TRBJ2-1, with D possibly being TRBD2 (5 bases). The CDR3 runs 16 residues. With 0 bases removed from V and 1 base from J, the gap between germline ends came to 10 bases. From germline, CDR1 is LGHNA and CDR2 YNFKEQ. The CDR3 sequence: CASSQDERTSYNEQFF. The CDR3 coding sequence is TGTGCCAGCAGCCAAGATGAGCGGACTTCCTACAATGAGCAGTTCTTC.

The chain recombines TRBV7-2 with TRBJ2-5; 7 bases map to TRBD1. CDR3 length: 13 amino acids. The germline CDR1 and CDR2 sequences are SGHTA and FQGNSA. With 3 bases clipped from V and 5 bases from J, the junction kept 3 bases outside the gene matches. CDR3 nucleotide sequence: TGTGCCAGCAGCTTGCCGACAGGGGAGACCCAGTACTTC. Encoded protein: CASSLPTGETQYF.

This chain links TRBV4-1 with TRBJ2-7; 9 bases align to TRBD2. The germline V gene encodes CDR1 MGHRA and CDR2 YSYEKL. Trimming took 4 bases from V and 3 from J; bases not matched to a gene: 10. This CDR3 has 16 amino acids. This CDR3 reads CASSPLKTSGLYEQYF. The CDR3, as DNA: TGCGCCAGCAGCCCCCTGAAGACTAGCGGCCTCTACGAGCAGTACTTC.

The gene calls are TRBV6-5 and TRBJ2-1; D is unresolved. Between the trimmed V and J ends, which lost 0 bases and 5 bases, there was a span of 8 bases. This CDR3 contains 14 residues. CDR1 MNHEY and CDR2 SVGAGI come from the germline V gene. In DNA form, the CDR3 reads TGTGCCAGCAGTTACTCGATACTCAACAATGAGCAGTTCTTC. Protein product: CASSYSILNNEQFF.

This rearrangement joins TRBV7-3 to TRBJ2-7, with 10 bases aligning to TRBD1. V lost 5 bases to trimming and J lost 6 bases; unmatched junction nucleotides: 10. The CDR3 loop spans 15 amino acids. The germline V gene encodes CDR1 SGHTA and CDR2 FQGTGA. The CDR3 spells CASSRDRGEIGEQYF. In nucleotides, the CDR3 is TGTGCCAGCAGCAGGGACAGGGGAGAGATCGGCGAGCAGTACTTC.

This clone has a handful of counts. The DNA for the CDR3 is TGTGCCACGATCCCCCCTTATGAGGGCGCTGAAGCTTTCTTT. Encoded protein: CATIPPYEGAEAFF. V gene TRBV6-1 combines with J gene TRBJ1-1; D call uncertain. The CDR3 sequence is 14 residues long. The germline V and J ends were trimmed by 10 bases and 6 bases, with 21 bases remaining between them. Germline assignment: CDR1 MNHNS and CDR2 SASEGT.

CDR3 loop: CASSGRRGIDEQYF. The CDR3 DNA is TGCGCCAGCAGCGGAAGGAGGGGTATAGACGAGCAGTACTTC. The J gene is TRBJ2-7, the V gene TRBV5-1; tentatively, D is TRBD2 (6 bases). Germline CDR1 is SGHRS and CDR2 is YFSETQ. V was shortened by 4 bases and J by 5 bases, with 16 bases between the two germline ends. The CDR3 is made up of 14 amino acids.